Here is one TCR beta chain with its context. The antigen remains undetermined. Every one of the donors was a Caucasian adult that lived in Nashville, Tennessee. Libraries were prepared by immunoSEQ multiplex PCR; TCRdb keeps only in-frame clonotypes and omits some of them. The table has about 1.5 million clones, roughly 98% seen once. Germline CDR1 MDHEN, CDR2 SYDVKM. There are 16 residues in the CDR3. V lost 3 bases and J lost 1; bases outside the gene matches: 2. The record originates from a study of shared clonotypes between healthy human individuals. Study context: CD4 naive and CD4 memory each took three plates per donor, while CD8 naive took two and CD8 memory one. Findings of the study overall: Sequencing depth was predicted to influence how clonotypes are shared among donors. Memory subsets generally showed smaller estimated richness than naive subsets did.

The receptor was isolated from a man aged 30 to 45 in good health. Sequencing was carried out using naive CD4+ T cells sorted from blood. Specified subset: CD45RA+ positively selected. V usage is TRBV28 and J usage is TRBJ2-7; TRBD2 aligns across 14 bases. CDR3 residues: CASSFRTSGRSYEQYF. In DNA form, the CDR3 reads TGTGCCAGCAGTTTCCGGACTAGCGGGAGGTCCTACGAGCAGTACTTC.